Listed below are T cell receptor beta chains from one sample, sequenced in a study of blood T cell repertoires in COVID-19. TCRdb's copy holds only in-frame clones and misses some; the assay was immunoSEQ multiplex PCR. The sample lists about 400,000 clones, roughly 87% seen once, with over 1.5% in the top ten. What was sequenced was PBMCs or T cells enriched from blood (not recorded which). The receptor set was obtained from a woman between 18 and 29 years old with acute COVID-19. Both conserved end residues are part of each CDR3. Size is stated for part of the rows, as once, few or many counts, or as a class when the clone is expanded.

V gene	J gene	clone size	CDR3 protein
TRBV12-3/TRBV12-4	TRBJ1-3	.	CASTPRGINTIYF
TRBV2	TRBJ1-3	.	CASSWGESGNTIYF
TRBV5-6	TRBJ1-5	few	CASSLAAGNQPQHF
TRBV28	TRBJ2-7	few	CASVYPNRGYEQYF
TRBV19	TRBJ1-5	.	CASSMGNRGRNQPQHF
TRBV5-1	TRBJ1-2	.	CASSLESGLRNGYTF
TRBV19	TRBJ1-3	.	CASSSGFSGNTIYF
TRBV6-5	TRBJ1-2	.	CASSITTGGPGYTF
TRBV25-1	TRBJ1-1	.	CASRAGDEAFF
TRBV12-3/TRBV12-4	TRBJ2-7	.	CASSPGTAYEQYF
TRBV12-3/TRBV12-4	TRBJ1-5	.	CASTLQGNQPQHF
TRBV4-3	TRBJ2-2	.	CASSQLLAGQTGELFF
TRBV25-1	TRBJ2-1	.	CASTLFPGENEQFF
TRBV27	TRBJ1-1	.	CASSLSGTGSTEAFF
TRBV18	TRBJ1-1	.	CASSPAANTEAFF
TRBV9	TRBJ1-4	.	CASSVDSGATNEKLFF
TRBV5-4	TRBJ2-7	few	CASSSGTGQAGYEQYF
TRBV7-2	TRBJ2-1	once	CASSLAASGGPRNEQFF
TRBV7-9	TRBJ1-6	.	CASSLRGSYNSPLHF
TRBV6-5	TRBJ1-3	.	CASIGGIYSGNTIYF
TRBV7-9	TRBJ1-5	.	CASSLEGGNQPQHF
TRBV5-4	TRBJ2-7	.	CASSVGLEGYEQYF
TRBV5-1	TRBJ2-1	.	CASDTGTGGFNEQFF
TRBV18	TRBJ2-3	.	CASSPSLLAKDSDTQYF
TRBV2	TRBJ1-4	.	CASSELQGGEKLFF
TRBV9	TRBJ1-2	.	CASSVTDSYGYTF
TRBV21-1	TRBJ2-5	.	CASSKSGLLPRGTQYF
TRBV14	TRBJ1-1	once	CASSPGTGGFMNTEAFF
TRBV7-2	TRBJ2-3	.	CASSPRLAGGVDTQYF
TRBV7-2	TRBJ2-3	.	CASSLLAGSYTDTQYF
TRBV7-9	TRBJ2-5	.	CASSWTGANQETQYF
TRBV28	TRBJ2-3	once	CASSYAVAGVSDTQYF
TRBV2	TRBJ2-3	.	CASSAGTDTQYF
TRBV28	TRBJ1-5	.	CASQIRDSPQHF
TRBV11-2	TRBJ2-1	.	CASISQGLSSYNEQFF
TRBV5-1	TRBJ2-3	once	CASSSKVGEADTQYF
TRBV11-3	TRBJ1-3	.	CASSPGLSGNTIYF
TRBV28	TRBJ2-7	.	CASSLPRTDHYEQYF
TRBV2	TRBJ2-3	once	CASGLFTDTQYF
TRBV27	TRBJ2-3	.	CASSLRPQGATDTQYF
TRBV3-1/TRBV3-2	TRBJ1-4	.	CASLATNEKLFF
TRBV2	TRBJ1-2	.	CASRGVGYTF
TRBV28	TRBJ1-5	.	CASSRRQDNQPQHF